The rows below give T cell receptor beta chains drawn from one sample of a study of T cells in Graves' hyperthyroidism and ophthalmopathy. MiXCR, applied by TCRdb to the multiplex PCR reads, yields one record per CDR3 protein. The table shows 110,000 to 150,000 distinct CDR3 sequences, with roughly a fifth occurring only once. The specimen was blood. Receptors originate from a woman aged 45 to 65 with Graves' hyperthyroidism that later progressed to Graves' ophthalmopathy. The CDR3 runs from the conserved cysteine through the conserved F or W. The order of the fields is J gene, V gene, CDR3 protein.

TRBJ2-1,TRBV7-8,CASSLALVAGSNEQFF
TRBJ2-3,TRBV3-1,CASSQGLAGVNTQYF
TRBJ2-3,TRBV27,CASSLFGRGISDTQYF
TRBJ2-2,TRBV3-1,CAPTPPRERDTGELFF
TRBJ1-2,TRBV7-8,CASSLTMGQRYGYTF
TRBJ2-6,TRBV5-1,CASSSGTGTGGANVLTF
TRBJ2-1,TRBV20-1,CSVRPGLAGGGSYNEQFF
TRBJ1-1,TRBV20-1,CSASGDTSFNTEAFF
TRBJ1-6,TRBV28,CASTLDTPYNSPLHF
TRBJ2-1,TRBV11-1,CATRPLPWLAGVVEQFF
TRBJ2-5,TRBV12-3/TRBV12-4,CASSLTSGRKTQYF
TRBJ2-7,TRBV27,CASSPYRGAPRPSYEQYF
TRBJ1-1,TRBV10-1,CASRTNTGRNTEAFF
TRBJ2-1,TRBV3-1,CASSQNGAGGGYEQFF
TRBJ1-1,TRBV7-8,CASSLTIGTEAFF
TRBJ1-3,TRBV6-6,CASSYSSPGYSGNTIYF
TRBJ2-3,TRBV28,CASSLLRGGPRVAQYF
TRBJ2-1,TRBV20-1,CSATSGSVSYNEQFF
TRBJ2-4,TRBV27,CASSALLGRAKNIQYF
TRBJ2-5,TRBV20-1,CSARDGYRVSGETQYF
TRBJ2-7,TRBV15,CATSRDRDHEQYF
TRBJ2-4,TRBV18,CASSPPEGRNIQYF
TRBJ1-5,TRBV2,CASSVGGSNQPQHF
TRBJ2-7,TRBV20-1,CSAQRQDLDYEQYF
TRBJ1-1,TRBV28,CASSHLGQGARTEAFF
TRBJ2-3,TRBV20-1,CSARRDSYTDTQYF